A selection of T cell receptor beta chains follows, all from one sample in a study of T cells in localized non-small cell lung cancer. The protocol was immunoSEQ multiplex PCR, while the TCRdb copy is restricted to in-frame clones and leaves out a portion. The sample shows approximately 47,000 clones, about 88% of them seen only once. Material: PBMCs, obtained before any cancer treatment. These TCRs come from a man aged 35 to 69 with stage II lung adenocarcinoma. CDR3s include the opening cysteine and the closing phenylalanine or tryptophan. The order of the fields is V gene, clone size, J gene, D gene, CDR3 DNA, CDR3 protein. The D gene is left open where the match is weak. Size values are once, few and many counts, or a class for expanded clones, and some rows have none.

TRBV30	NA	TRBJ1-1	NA	TGTGCCTGGCGTACAGGGAGGAGTACTGAAGCTTTCTTT	CAWRTGRSTEAFF
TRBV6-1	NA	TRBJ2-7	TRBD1	TGTGCCAGCAGTTCCCGGGACAGGGGCTACGAGCAGTACTTC	CASSSRDRGYEQYF
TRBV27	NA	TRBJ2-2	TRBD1	TGTGCCAGCAGTACGACAGGGCCCTTCTCCGGGGAGCTGTTTTTT	CASSTTGPFSGELFF
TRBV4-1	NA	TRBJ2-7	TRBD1	TGCGCCAGCAGCCAAGAGGGGGACAGCACCTACGAGCAGTACTTC	CASSQEGDSTYEQYF
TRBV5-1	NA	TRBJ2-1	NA	TGCGCCAGCAGCTTAGGGGTAGCGGCCTACAATGAGCAGTTCTTC	CASSLGVAAYNEQFF
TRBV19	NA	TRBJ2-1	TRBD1	TGTGCCAGTACTACCGGGACAGTTTACAATGAGCAGTTCTTC	CASTTGTVYNEQFF
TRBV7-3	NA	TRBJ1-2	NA	TGTGCCAGCAGCCTGGCGGGGGAATATGGCTACACCTTC	CASSLAGEYGYTF
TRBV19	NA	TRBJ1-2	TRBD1	TGTGCCAGTAAGGGACAGGGGTCTGATGGCTACACCTTC	CASKGQGSDGYTF
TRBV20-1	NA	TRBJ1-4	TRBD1	TGCAGTGCTGCCAGGGGGGAGAAACTGTTTTTT	CSAARGEKLFF
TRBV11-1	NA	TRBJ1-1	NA	TGTGCCAGCAGCTTAGGAGGTGAAGCTTTCTTT	CASSLGGEAFF
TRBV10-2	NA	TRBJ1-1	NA	TGCGCCAGCAGTAGGACGGGGAACACTGAAGCTTTCTTT	CASSRTGNTEAFF
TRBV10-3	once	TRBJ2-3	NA	TGTGCCATCAGTGATTCGCGAGGAGATACGCAGTATTTT	CAISDSRGDTQYF
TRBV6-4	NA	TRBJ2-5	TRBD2	TGTGCCAGCAGTGACTCGAGTCCTAGCGGGGGCCCTAAACAAGAGACCCAGTACTTC	CASSDSSPSGGPKQETQYF
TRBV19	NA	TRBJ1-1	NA	TGTGCCAGTAGTATAGGGGAATTAGAAGCTTTCTTT	CASSIGELEAFF
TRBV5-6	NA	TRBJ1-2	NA	TGTGCCAGCAGCTTTGGAAACAGCCGGGGGAATGGCTACACCTTC	CASSFGNSRGNGYTF
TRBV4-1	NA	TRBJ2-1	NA	TGCGCCAGCAGCCAAGACCGGGCAGGGGCCTACAATGAGCAGTTCTTC	CASSQDRAGAYNEQFF
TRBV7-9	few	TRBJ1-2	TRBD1	TGTGCCAGCAGCTTCAGGGGGCTGGTTAATGGCTACACCTTC	CASSFRGLVNGYTF
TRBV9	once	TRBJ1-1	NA	TGTGCCAGCAGCGTAGCCCCTCGTCCGGGGGCGTTCACTGAAGCTTTCTTT	CASSVAPRPGAFTEAFF
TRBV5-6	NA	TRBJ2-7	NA	TGTGCCAGCAGCTTGCCAGGGAGCACCTACGAGCAGTACTTC	CASSLPGSTYEQYF
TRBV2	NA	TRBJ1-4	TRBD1	TGTGCCAGCAGCCAACAGGGGTTGGGTGAAAAACTGTTTTTT	CASSQQGLGEKLFF
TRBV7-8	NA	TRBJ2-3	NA	TGTGCCAGCAGCTTAGAGGTCCGCACAGATACGCAGTATTTT	CASSLEVRTDTQYF
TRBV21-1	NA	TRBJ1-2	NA	TGTGCCAGCAGCAAAGGCGAACAGGGGTTTGGCTACACCTTC	CASSKGEQGFGYTF
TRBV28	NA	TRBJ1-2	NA	TGTGCCAGCAGTTTATTGGGGGCTCCTATTGATGGCTACACCTTC	CASSLLGAPIDGYTF